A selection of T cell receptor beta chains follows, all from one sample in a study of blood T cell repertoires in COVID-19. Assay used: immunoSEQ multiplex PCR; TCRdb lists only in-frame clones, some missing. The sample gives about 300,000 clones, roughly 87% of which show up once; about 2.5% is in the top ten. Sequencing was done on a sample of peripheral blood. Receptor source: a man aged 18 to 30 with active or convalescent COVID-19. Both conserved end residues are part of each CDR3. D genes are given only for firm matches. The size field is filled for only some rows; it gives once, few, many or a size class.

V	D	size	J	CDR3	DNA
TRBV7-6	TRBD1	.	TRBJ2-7	CASSVNPGQPYEQYF	TGTGCCAGCAGCGTAAATCCGGGACAGCCATACGAGCAGTACTTC
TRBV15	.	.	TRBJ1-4	CATSRGLDRNIEKLFF	TGTGCCACCAGCAGAGGGCTTGACAGGAATATCGAAAAACTGTTTTTT
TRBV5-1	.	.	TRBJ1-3	CASSPIRQDSGNTIYF	TGCGCCAGCAGCCCCATACGACAGGACTCTGGAAACACCATATATTTT
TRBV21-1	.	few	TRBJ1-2	CASSKEGRARAFYGYTF	TGTGCCAGCAGCAAAGAAGGGAGGGCCAGGGCGTTCTATGGCTACACCTTC
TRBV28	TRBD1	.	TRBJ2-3	CASSSRRTGLVTDTQYF	TGTGCCAGCAGTTCCCGCCGGACAGGGTTGGTGACTGATACGCAGTATTTT
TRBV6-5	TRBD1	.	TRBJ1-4	CASSSNTGVANEKLFF	TGTGCCAGCAGTTCAAATACAGGGGTTGCTAATGAAAAACTGTTTTTT
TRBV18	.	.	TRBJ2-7	CASSPLDSSYEQYF	TGTGCCAGCTCACCCTTGGACAGCTCCTACGAGCAGTACTTC
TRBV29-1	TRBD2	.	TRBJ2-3	CSVDGGGAAFSSTDTQYF	TGCAGCGTTGATGGCGGGGGGGCCGCGTTTTCTAGCACAGATACGCAGTATTTT
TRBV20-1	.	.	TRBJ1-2	CSASPGVFQYGYTF	TGCAGTGCTAGTCCCGGGGTATTTCAATATGGCTACACCTTC
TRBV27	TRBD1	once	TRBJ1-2	CASSWDRNYGYTF	TGTGCCAGCAGCTGGGACAGGAACTATGGCTACACCTTC
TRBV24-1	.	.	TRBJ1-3	CATSGGGRGTAGNTIYF	TGTGCCACCAGTGGGGGGGGTAGGGGCACCGCTGGAAACACCATATATTTT
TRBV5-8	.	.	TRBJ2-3	CASSPYTIDTQYF	TGTGCCAGCAGCCCTTACACTATAGATACGCAGTATTTT
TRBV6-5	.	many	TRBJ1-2	CASSSQGGGEGYTF	TGTGCCAGCAGTTCGCAGGGTGGGGGCGAGGGCTACACCTTC
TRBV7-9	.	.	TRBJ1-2	CASSLAGQELNYGYTF	TGTGCCAGCAGCTTAGCGGGGCAGGAGCTTAACTATGGCTACACCTTC
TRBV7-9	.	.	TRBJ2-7	CASSLGQGLGEQYF	TGTGCCAGCAGCTTAGGGCAGGGGTTAGGCGAGCAGTACTTC
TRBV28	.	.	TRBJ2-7	CASSLRHRYYEQYF	TGTGCCAGCAGTTTACGACACAGATACTACGAGCAGTACTTC
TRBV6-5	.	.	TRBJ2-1	CASSYSGGIDHNEQFF	TGTGCCAGCAGTTACTCGGGGGGAATTGATCACAATGAGCAGTTCTTC
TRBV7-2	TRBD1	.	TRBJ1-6	CASSNGTGGWLPLHF	TGTGCCAGCAGCAATGGGACAGGGGGCTGGTTACCCCTCCACTTT
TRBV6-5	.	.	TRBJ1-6	CASSYSYRIMDSPLHF	TGTGCCAGCAGTTATTCTTACAGGATAATGGATTCACCCCTCCACTTT
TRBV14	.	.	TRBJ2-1	CASSQVGLKGVKYNEQFF	TGTGCCAGCAGCCAAGTTGGATTGAAGGGAGTAAAGTACAATGAGCAGTTCTTC
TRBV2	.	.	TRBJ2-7	CASSTTSSVSRYF	TGTGCCAGCAGCACCACCTCTTCCGTGAGCCGGTACTTC
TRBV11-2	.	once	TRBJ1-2	CASSPTKLGDYGYTF	TGTGCCAGCAGCCCCACTAAATTAGGAGACTATGGCTACACCTTC
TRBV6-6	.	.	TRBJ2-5	CASSYDPTAQETQYF	TGTGCCAGCAGTTACGACCCTACAGCCCAAGAGACCCAGTACTTC
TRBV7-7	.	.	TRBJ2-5	CASSPTLRGAIGGTQYF	TGTGCCAGCAGCCCTACTTTACGGGGGGCCATCGGAGGAACCCAGTACTTC
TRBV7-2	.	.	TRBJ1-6	CASRRDRLGSPLHF	TGTGCCAGCAGACGAGACAGGTTGGGTTCACCCCTCCACTTT
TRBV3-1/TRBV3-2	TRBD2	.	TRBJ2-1	CASSHGLVYYNEQFF	TGTGCCAGCAGCCATGGACTAGTGTACTACAATGAGCAGTTCTTC
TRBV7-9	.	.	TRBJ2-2	CASVFLTLNTGELFF	TGTGCCAGCGTGTTTCTTACCCTAAACACCGGGGAGCTGTTTTTT
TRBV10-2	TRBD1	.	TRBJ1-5	CASSSQGARNQPQHF	TGCGCCAGCAGCTCCCAGGGGGCTCGGAATCAGCCCCAGCATTTT
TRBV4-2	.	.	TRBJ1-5	CASSQAPNQPQHF	TGTGCCAGCAGCCAAGCTCCGAATCAGCCCCAGCATTTT
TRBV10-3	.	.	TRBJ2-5	CAISDLVETQYF	TGTGCCATCAGCGACTTGGTTGAGACCCAGTACTTC
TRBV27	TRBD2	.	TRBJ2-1	CASSTGGGYSNEQFF	TGTGCCAGCAGTACCGGGGGGGGGTACAGCAATGAGCAGTTCTTC
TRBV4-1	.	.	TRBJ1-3	CASSQIGDSRRNTIYF	TGCGCCAGCAGCCAGATCGGCGACAGTCGGAGAAACACCATATATTTT
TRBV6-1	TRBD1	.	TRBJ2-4	CASSDRGMNIQYF	TGTGCCAGCAGTGACAGGGGGATGAACATTCAGTACTTC
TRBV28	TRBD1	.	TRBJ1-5	CASSKNRGNSNQPQHF	TGTGCCAGCAGTAAAAACAGGGGTAATAGCAATCAGCCCCAGCATTTT
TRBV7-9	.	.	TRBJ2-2	CASSLGLAANTGELFF	TGTGCCAGCAGCTTAGGGCTAGCAGCGAACACCGGGGAGCTGTTTTTT
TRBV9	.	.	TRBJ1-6	CASSPSRETGINSPLHF	TGTGCCAGCAGCCCAAGTCGGGAGACCGGGATTAATTCACCCCTCCACTTT
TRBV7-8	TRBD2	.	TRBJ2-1	CASSSTYWTSGAYNEQFF	TGTGCCAGCAGCTCCACCTACTGGACTAGCGGGGCCTACAATGAGCAGTTCTTC
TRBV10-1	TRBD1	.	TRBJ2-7	CASSLNDRARGQYF	TGCGCCAGCAGTCTCAACGACAGGGCGAGGGGGCAGTACTTC
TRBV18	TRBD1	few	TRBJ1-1	CASTPGQGTKNTEAFF	TGTGCCAGCACGCCGGGACAGGGGACTAAGAACACTGAAGCTTTCTTT
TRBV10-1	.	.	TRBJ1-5	CASSELPNQPQHF	TGCGCCAGCAGTGAACTACCCAATCAGCCCCAGCATTTT
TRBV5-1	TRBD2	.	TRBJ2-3	CASSPHGRESTDTQYF	TGCGCCAGCAGCCCGCATGGGAGGGAGAGCACAGATACGCAGTATTTT
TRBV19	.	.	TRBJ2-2	CASSIQGYGELFF	TGTGCCAGTAGTATTCAGGGGTACGGGGAGCTGTTTTTT
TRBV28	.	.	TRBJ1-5	CASSDSDQPQHF	TGTGCCAGCAGTGACAGTGATCAGCCCCAGCATTTT
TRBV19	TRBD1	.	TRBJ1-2	CASSDSGGPYGYTF	TGTGCCAGTAGTGACTCAGGGGGGCCGTATGGCTACACCTTC
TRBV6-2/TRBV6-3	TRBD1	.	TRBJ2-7	CASSYDRGSQYF	TGTGCCAGCAGTTACGACAGGGGTTCGCAGTACTTC
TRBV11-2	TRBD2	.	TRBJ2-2	CASSLDRLAGRKTGELFF	TGTGCCAGCAGCTTAGATAGACTAGCGGGAAGGAAAACCGGGGAGCTGTTTTTT
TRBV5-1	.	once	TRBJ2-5	CASSRQEETQYF	TGCGCCAGCAGTCGACAGGAGGAGACCCAGTACTTC
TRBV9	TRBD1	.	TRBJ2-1	CASSVAGQGIHEQFF	TGTGCCAGCAGCGTAGCGGGACAGGGTATCCATGAGCAGTTCTTC